This paragraph reports one T cell receptor (beta chain). The record originates from a study of blood T cell repertoires in COVID-19. As handled by the study authors: Estimated nucleated cell counts came from reference gene primer amplification. The data were produced by immunoSEQ multiplex PCR, yet TCRdb's version contains in-frame clones alone and is incomplete. The V and J calls and the clone size are those of that table, but D and trimming were determined from the DNA. Counted here are approximately 41,000 clones, over 80% occurring once; the ten biggest clones make up 1% to 1.5%. The germline V and J ends were trimmed by 4 bases and 7 bases, with 16 bases remaining between them. Germline V lookup: CDR1 SGHAT, CDR2 FQNNGV. The CDR3 is 14 residues long.

The TCR sequence derives from a woman between 40 and 50 years old with acute or convalescent COVID-19. Sequencing was done on a sample of peripheral blood. This chain links TRBV11-2 with TRBJ1-2; D remains ambiguous. The DNA for the CDR3 is TGTGCCAGCAGCTCCAACGACTACCACTTTGGCTACACCTTC. Translated: CASSSNDYHFGYTF.